These T cell receptor beta chains were read from a single sample in a study of technical replicates of blood from several donors. Some clones are missing from TCRdb's copy, which holds only in-frame ones; the method was immunoSEQ multiplex PCR. The sample consists of approximately 53,000 clones, 90% to 97% of them appearing once. Sequencing was performed on T cells isolated from PBMCs. The source is a human donor in good health. CDR3s include the opening cysteine and the closing phenylalanine or tryptophan. The D gene is left open where the match is weak. Expanded clones get a size class; other rows say once, few or many, or leave the size out.

-	TRBV29-1	TRBJ2-7	TRBD2	TGCAGCGTTGAAGGGAGCGGGAGCTACGAGCAGTACTTC	CSVEGSGSYEQYF
few	TRBV7-6	TRBJ2-5	TRBD1	TGTGCCAGCAGCTTAAATCTAGGACAGGGAGAGACCCAGTACTTC	CASSLNLGQGETQYF
-	TRBV9	TRBJ2-5	-	TGTGCCAGCAGCGGCCGCTCTAGGGGTAAGACCCAGTACTTC	CASSGRSRGKTQYF
-	TRBV19	TRBJ1-5	TRBD1	TGTGCCAGTAAAGACAGGGGCAATCAGCCCCAGCATTTT	CASKDRGNQPQHF
-	TRBV9	TRBJ2-1	TRBD2	TGTGCCAGCAGCCCCTGGGCTAGCGGGAGTCTTGTAGGAGATGAGCAGTTCTTC	CASSPWASGSLVGDEQFF
-	TRBV5-1	TRBJ2-1	-	TGCGCCAGCAGCTCGGACTTCAATGAGCAGTTCTTC	CASSSDFNEQFF
-	TRBV27	TRBJ1-5	TRBD1	TGTGCCAGCAGTTTTTACGGGACAGGGGCATTGAATCAGCCCCAGCATTTT	CASSFYGTGALNQPQHF
few	TRBV9	TRBJ2-7	-	TGTGCCAGCAGCGTTCACAGTAACGAGCAGTACTTC	CASSVHSNEQYF
-	TRBV28	TRBJ2-3	TRBD2	TGTGCCAGCAGTGACGGGAGGGCCAGCACAGATACGCAGTATTTT	CASSDGRASTDTQYF
-	TRBV13	TRBJ2-7	-	TGTGCCAGCAGCTACTACAGGGAGCGCGCCGTCGAGCAGTACTTC	CASSYYRERAVEQYF
-	TRBV6-5	TRBJ1-3	TRBD1	TGTGCCAGCAGCTCCGGGACAGGGCCAAACACCATATATTTT	CASSSGTGPNTIYF
once	TRBV11-2	TRBJ2-2	-	TGTGCCAGCAGCTTAGGACGGGAGAGGTACACCGGGGAGCTGTTTTTT	CASSLGRERYTGELFF
-	TRBV27	TRBJ2-4	-	TGTGCCAGCAGCTTTTCAGGGGACTACAATCAAATGGACATTCAGTACTTC	CASSFSGDYNQMDIQYF
-	TRBV9	TRBJ2-1	-	TGTGCCAGCAGCGCGTGGGGGGGGGCAGACGAGTACAATGAGCAGTTCTTC	CASSAWGGADEYNEQFF
-	TRBV6-5	TRBJ2-1	-	TGTGCCAGCAGTTACTCGAGTACAGGGTCGTACAATGAGCAGTTCTTC	CASSYSSTGSYNEQFF
-	TRBV11-3	TRBJ1-1	-	TGTGCCAGCAGCTTAGGTCGAATCCTCCGGGAAGCTTTCTTT	CASSLGRILREAFF
-	TRBV10-3	TRBJ1-4	TRBD1	TGTGCCATCAGCGTGGACAGGAATGGTGAAAAACTGTTTTTT	CAISVDRNGEKLFF
-	TRBV5-1	TRBJ2-7	TRBD2	TGCGCCAGCAGCCAGGGACTAGCGGGCTACCTCTACGAGCAGTACTTC	CASSQGLAGYLYEQYF
-	TRBV6-5	TRBJ1-1	-	TGTGCCAGCAGTTACTCGAACAGGAACACTGAAGCTTTCTTT	CASSYSNRNTEAFF
-	TRBV5-4	TRBJ1-2	-	TGTGCCAGCAACACCCCGGGAGGGGTAGGTGGCTACACCTTC	CASNTPGGVGGYTF
-	TRBV19	TRBJ2-2	TRBD2	TGTGCCAGTAGTAAGGGACTAGCGGGAGAGGCAATTCGCAACACCGGGGAGCTGTTTTTT	CASSKGLAGEAIRNTGELFF
-	TRBV27	TRBJ2-7	-	TGTGCCAGCAGTTCTAGCAACTACGAGCAGTACTTC	CASSSSNYEQYF
-	TRBV7-9	TRBJ2-1	TRBD2	TGTGCCAGCAGCATGTTACTAGCGGGAGGGCCGGGGAATGAGCAGTTCTTC	CASSMLLAGGPGNEQFF
-	TRBV19	TRBJ2-7	-	TGTGCCAGTAGTATTGGGGGACACGACTACGAGCAGTACTTC	CASSIGGHDYEQYF
-	TRBV15	TRBJ2-7	TRBD1	TGTGCCACCAGCGACCCGGGACAGAGCGAGCAGTACTTC	CATSDPGQSEQYF
-	TRBV19	TRBJ2-7	-	TGTGCCAGTAGGGATCAGGGGAACAGAATCGACGAGCAGTACTTC	CASRDQGNRIDEQYF
-	TRBV5-4	TRBJ1-4	TRBD1	TGTGCCAGCAGCTTTGGACAGGGCGCAACTAATGAAAAACTGTTTTTT	CASSFGQGATNEKLFF
-	TRBV11-2	TRBJ2-1	TRBD1	TGTGCCAGCAGCTTCCTGAGGGGACAGGGGAATGAGCAGTTCTTC	CASSFLRGQGNEQFF
few	TRBV7-2	TRBJ2-3	-	TGTGCCAGCAGCTTACGCGGGCCTAGCACAGATACGCAGTATTTT	CASSLRGPSTDTQYF
-	TRBV15	TRBJ2-7	-	TGTGCCACCAGCGGAAGACACTTCTACGAGCAGTACTTC	CATSGRHFYEQYF
-	TRBV5-4	TRBJ1-1	TRBD1	TGTGCCAGCAGCTTGGACAGGGGTGACACTGAAGCTTTCTTT	CASSLDRGDTEAFF
-	TRBV11-3	TRBJ2-3	TRBD2	TGTGCCAGCAGCCACGGGACTAGCGGATACACAGATACGCAGTATTTT	CASSHGTSGYTDTQYF
-	TRBV7-2	TRBJ2-3	-	TGTGCCAGCAGCCTAAGCGGCTCATTCACAGATACGCAGTATTTT	CASSLSGSFTDTQYF
-	TRBV7-2	TRBJ2-3	-	TGTGCCAGCAGCTTTGTAGACTATTTCACAGATACGCAGTATTTT	CASSFVDYFTDTQYF
-	TRBV28	TRBJ2-7	-	TGTGCCAGCCTTAGGCGGGATTACTACGAGCAGTACTTC	CASLRRDYYEQYF
-	TRBV7-9	TRBJ2-6	-	TGTGCCAGCAGCTTAGACAGTCCTAACTCTGGGGCCAACGTCCTGACTTTC	CASSLDSPNSGANVLTF
-	TRBV9	TRBJ2-7	-	TGTGCCAGCAGCGTAAGTGGCAGGTCCTACGAGCAGTACTTC	CASSVSGRSYEQYF
-	TRBV5-4	TRBJ1-1	-	TGTGCCAGCAGCTTTCTCGGGACTGAAGCTTTCTTT	CASSFLGTEAFF
-	TRBV18	TRBJ1-1	TRBD1	TGTGCCAGCTCACCCTTCTCGACAGGGGGAAACACTGAAGCTTTCTTT	CASSPFSTGGNTEAFF
-	TRBV5-1	TRBJ1-2	-	TGCGCCAGCAGCTTCAATCCTACAGGCAACTATGGCTACACCTTC	CASSFNPTGNYGYTF
-	TRBV7-6	TRBJ1-1	-	TGTGCCAGCAGCCCCCCCCGGACTTACACTGAAGCTTTCTTT	CASSPPRTYTEAFF
-	TRBV4-1	TRBJ1-5	-	TGCGCCAGCAGCCAAGATGCGGTGAATCAGCCCCAGCATTTT	CASSQDAVNQPQHF
-	TRBV6-1	TRBJ1-1	-	TGTGCCAGCAGTGGATTAACAGTGAACACTGAAGCTTTCTTT	CASSGLTVNTEAFF
-	TRBV7-3	TRBJ2-1	TRBD2	TGTGCCAGCAGCTTACCAGCGGGAGTGGGGAATGAGCAGTTCTTC	CASSLPAGVGNEQFF
-	TRBV7-6	TRBJ2-1	TRBD2	TGTGCCAGCAGCTCTTTAGCGGGAGGGCCGGACAATGAGCAGTTCTTC	CASSSLAGGPDNEQFF
-	TRBV4-2	TRBJ2-3	-	TGTGCCAGCAAGAGAACAGATTTAGATACGCAGTATTTT	CASKRTDLDTQYF
-	TRBV15	TRBJ1-2	-	TGTGCCACCCGGAGGGAACATGGCTACACCTTC	CATRREHGYTF
-	TRBV12-5	TRBJ2-7	-	TGTGCTAGTGGTCCAGGACTTTCCTACGAGCAGTACTTC	CASGPGLSYEQYF
-	TRBV6-5	TRBJ1-1	-	TGTGCCAGCAGTTACTCGGGGCAGGGAGGCACTGAAGCTTTCTTT	CASSYSGQGGTEAFF
-	TRBV29-1	TRBJ1-1	TRBD1	TGCAGCGTTGAGGGGCCGGACAGGGGAGTTTACACTGAAGCTTTCTTT	CSVEGPDRGVYTEAFF
-	TRBV7-9	TRBJ2-7	-	TGTGCCAGCAGCTTAGTTGGGGGCTGGGAGCAGTACTTC	CASSLVGGWEQYF
-	TRBV6-1	TRBJ2-5	TRBD2	TGTGCCAGCAGTGAACTAGCGGGTCCCCAAGAGACCCAGTACTTC	CASSELAGPQETQYF